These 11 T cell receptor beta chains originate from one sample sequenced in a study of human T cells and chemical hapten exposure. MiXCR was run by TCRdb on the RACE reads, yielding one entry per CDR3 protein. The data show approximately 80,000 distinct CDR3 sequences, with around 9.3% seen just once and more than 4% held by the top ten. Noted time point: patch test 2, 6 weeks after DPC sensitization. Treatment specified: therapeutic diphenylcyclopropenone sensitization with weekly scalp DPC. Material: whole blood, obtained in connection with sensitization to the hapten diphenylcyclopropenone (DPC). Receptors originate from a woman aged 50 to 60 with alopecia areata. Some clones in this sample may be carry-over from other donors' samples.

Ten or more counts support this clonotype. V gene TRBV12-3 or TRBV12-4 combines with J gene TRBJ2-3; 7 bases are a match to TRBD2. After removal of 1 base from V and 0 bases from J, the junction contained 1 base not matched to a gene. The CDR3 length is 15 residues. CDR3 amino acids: CASSLGSGSTDTQYF. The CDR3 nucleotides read TGTGCCAGCAGTTTAGGTAGCGGGAGCACAGATACGCAGTATTTT.

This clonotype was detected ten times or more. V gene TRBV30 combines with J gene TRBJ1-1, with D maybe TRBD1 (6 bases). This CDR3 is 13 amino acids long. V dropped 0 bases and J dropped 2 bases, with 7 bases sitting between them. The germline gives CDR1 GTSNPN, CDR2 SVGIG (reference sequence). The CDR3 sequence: CAWSVQGNTEAFF. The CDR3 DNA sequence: TGTGCCTGGAGTGTACAGGGAAACACTGAAGCTTTCTTT.

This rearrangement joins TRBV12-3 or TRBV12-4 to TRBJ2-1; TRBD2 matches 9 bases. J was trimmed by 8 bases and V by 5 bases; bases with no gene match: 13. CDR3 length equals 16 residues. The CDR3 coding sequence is TGTGCCAGCAGTCTCTTAGCGGGAGACGATATCTATGAGCAGTTCTTC. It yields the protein CASSLLAGDDIYEQFF.

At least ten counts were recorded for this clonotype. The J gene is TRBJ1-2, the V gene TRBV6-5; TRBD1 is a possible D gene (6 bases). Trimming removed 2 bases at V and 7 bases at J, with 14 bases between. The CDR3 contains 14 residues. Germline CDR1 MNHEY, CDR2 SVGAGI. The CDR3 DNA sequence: TGTGCCAGCAGTTACGGTCGGGGGCGCGTTGGCTACACCTTC. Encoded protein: CASSYGRGRVGYTF.

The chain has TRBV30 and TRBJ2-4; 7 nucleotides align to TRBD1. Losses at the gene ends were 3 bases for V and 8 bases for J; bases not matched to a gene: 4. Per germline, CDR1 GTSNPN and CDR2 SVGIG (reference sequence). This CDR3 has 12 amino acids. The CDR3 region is CAWRRQGHIQYF. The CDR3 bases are TGTGCCTGGAGGCGACAGGGTCACATTCAGTACTTC.

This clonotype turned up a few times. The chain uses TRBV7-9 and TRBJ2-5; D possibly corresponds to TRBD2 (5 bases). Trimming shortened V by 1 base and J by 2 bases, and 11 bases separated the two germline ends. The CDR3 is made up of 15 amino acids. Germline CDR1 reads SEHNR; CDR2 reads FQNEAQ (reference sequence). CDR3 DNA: TGTGCCAGCAGCTTAGATCTAGCCTCACAAGAGACCCAGTACTTC. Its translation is CASSLDLASQETQYF.

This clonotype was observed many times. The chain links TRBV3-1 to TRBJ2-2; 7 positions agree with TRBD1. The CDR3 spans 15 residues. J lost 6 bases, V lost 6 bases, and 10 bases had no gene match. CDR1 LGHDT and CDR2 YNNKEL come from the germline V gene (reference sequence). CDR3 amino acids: CASSQTGSRAGELFF. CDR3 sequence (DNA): TGTGCCAGCAGTCAGACAGGGAGTCGGGCCGGGGAGCTGTTTTTT.

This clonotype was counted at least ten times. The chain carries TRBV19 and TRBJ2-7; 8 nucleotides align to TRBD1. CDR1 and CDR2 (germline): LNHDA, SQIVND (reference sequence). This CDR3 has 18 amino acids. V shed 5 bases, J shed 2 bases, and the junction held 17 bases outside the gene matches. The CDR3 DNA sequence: TGTGCCAGTAGTGGTCTCGGGACAGGCCGAAACCCCACCTACGAGCAGTACTTC. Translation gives CASSGLGTGRNPTYEQYF.

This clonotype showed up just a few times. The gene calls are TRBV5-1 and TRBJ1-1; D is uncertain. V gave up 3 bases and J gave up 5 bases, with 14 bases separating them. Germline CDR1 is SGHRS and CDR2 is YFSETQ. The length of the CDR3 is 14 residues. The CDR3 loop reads CASSSGIKATEAFF. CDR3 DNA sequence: TGCGCCAGCAGCTCAGGAATAAAGGCGACTGAAGCTTTCTTT.

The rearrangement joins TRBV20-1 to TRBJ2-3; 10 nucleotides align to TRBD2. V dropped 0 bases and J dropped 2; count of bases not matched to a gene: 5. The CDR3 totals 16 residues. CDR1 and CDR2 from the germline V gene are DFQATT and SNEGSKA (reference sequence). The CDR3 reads CSARELLAGDTDTQYF. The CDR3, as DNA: TGCAGTGCTAGAGAGCTTCTAGCGGGAGACACAGATACGCAGTATTTT.

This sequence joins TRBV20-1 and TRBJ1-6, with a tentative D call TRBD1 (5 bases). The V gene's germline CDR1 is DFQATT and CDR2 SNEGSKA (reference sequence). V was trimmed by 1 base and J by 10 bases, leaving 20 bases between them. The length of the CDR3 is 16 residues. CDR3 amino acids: CSARVAQGRLGSPLHF. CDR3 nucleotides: TGCAGTGCTAGAGTCGCTCAGGGACGGTTAGGCTCACCCCTCCACTTT.